This TCR beta chain was identified in a study of blood T cell repertoires in COVID-19. Across the study: COVID-19 samples from acute and convalescent phases originated in the United States, Italy and Spain. Sample material is recorded as cDNA or gDNA derived from T cells, B-cell-depleted T cells, or PBMCs.

Authors' methods: Reference gene primers were amplified, and this amplification served to estimate nucleated cell counts. Libraries were prepared by immunoSEQ multiplex PCR; TCRdb keeps only in-frame clonotypes and omits some of them. V, J and clone size derive from that table, while D and trimming were established from the DNA sequence. The sample records 200,000 to 250,000 clones, under 90% being singletons. This CDR3 is 14 amino acids long. Losses at the gene ends were 5 bases for V and 4 bases for J; bases not matched to a gene: 3. Germline CDR1 is LNHDA and CDR2 is SQIVND (reference sequence). The chain couples TRBV19 to TRBJ1-2; 11 bases line up with TRBD1. Sequencing was carried out using peripheral blood. The source of this sequence is a woman older than 75 with acute or convalescent COVID-19. The CDR3: CASSRTGGTYGYTF. The CDR3 region has the DNA TGTGCCAGTAGTCGGACAGGGGGCACCTATGGCTACACCTTC. The full variable domain, in which reference TRBV19 and TRBJ1-2 provide the parts outside the CDR3, is DGGITQSPKYLFRKEGQNVTLSCEQNLNHDAMYWYRQDPGQGLRLIYYSQIVNDFQKGDIAEGYSVSREKKESFPLTVTSAQKNPTAFYLCASSRTGGTYGYTFGSGTRLTVV.